This TCR beta chain was recovered during a study of T cell repertoires in cytomegalovirus infection. Study overall: Public TCR beta signatures marked donors with CMV infection and the matching HLA. Study outcomes and limitations: CMV carriers with the relevant HLA were identified by cumulative public TCR beta family frequency.

Regarding this clonotype: Antigen unknown.

V was pared by 1 base and J by 10 bases, with 11 bases between. Germline V gives CDR1 MGHDK, CDR2 SYGVNS. This CDR3 contains 14 residues. TCRdb processed the reads anew with MiXCR; each CDR3 protein has one entry. The sample has about 260,000 distinct CDR3 sequences; roughly an eighth are singletons. This chain uses TRBV25-1 with TRBJ1-6, with D possibly being TRBD1 (5 bases). The sequencing sample was made of PBMCs. The clonotype originates from a human donor in good health (CMV status not recorded). Some clones in this sample may be carry-over from other donors' samples. In DNA form, the CDR3 reads TGTGCCAGCAGTGAATTACTTGGGGGGTCACCCCTCCACTTT. It is translated as CASSELLGGSPLHF.